This passage covers 17 T cell receptor beta chains from one sample sequenced in a study of blood T cells in healthy people across ages. The authors ran a second PCR of 7 to 11 cycles using a sample-barcoded 5' primer and a J-beta primer mix. TCRdb reprocessed the 5' RACE reads with MiXCR, giving one entry per CDR3 protein. The repertoire consists of roughly 700,000 distinct CDR3 sequences, with about half occurring once and the leading ten covering roughly 30%. The sequencing input was blood. These receptors all stem from a woman in her sixties in good health.

This chain uses TRBV10-3 with TRBJ2-1; 7 bases line up with TRBD2. V was pared by 6 bases and J by 7 bases, with 15 bases of the junction left unmatched. Looked up from germline, CDR1 is ENHRY and CDR2 is SYGVKD. CDR3 length: 16 amino acids. The CDR3 coding sequence is TGTGCCATCAGCGGACCGGGACGAGTCGGGGGGAATGAGCAGTTCTTC. It specifies CAISGPGRVGGNEQFF.

This clonotype occurred a few times. The V call is TRBV28, the J call TRBJ1-4, with 12 bases fitting TRBD1. The V gene end was trimmed by 6 bases and the J gene end by 7 bases; junction bases not matched to a gene: 15. This CDR3 spans 18 amino acids. Germline V lookup: CDR1 MDHEN, CDR2 SYDVKM. DNA for the CDR3: TGTGCCAGCAGCCCTTCCCCGGGACAGGGGGCGCGGGGTGAAAAACTGTTTTTT. Amino acid sequence: CASSPSPGQGARGEKLFF.

This clonotype has a count of ten or more. The gene calls are TRBV4-3 and TRBJ2-7; 10 bases are shared with TRBD1. The CDR3 has 15 residues. Trimming removed 0 bases from V and 7 bases from J; junction bases left unmatched: 6. In germline, CDR1 is LGHNA, CDR2 YSLEER. The DNA of the CDR3 is TGCGCCAGCAGCCAAGACGGGACAGGGGCTGGGGAGCAGTACTTC. Protein sequence: CASSQDGTGAGEQYF.

The V and J genes are TRBV6-5 and TRBJ1-4; D not certain. The germline V gene encodes CDR1 MNHEY and CDR2 SVGAGI. The CDR3 runs to 11 residues. Trimming removed 8 bases at V and 8 bases at J, with 9 bases between. As DNA, the CDR3 is TGTGCCAGCGGCCGGGGAGAAAAACTGTTTTTT. Translated: CASGRGEKLFF.

The chain links TRBV25-1 to TRBJ1-5, with D unresolved. The length of the CDR3 is 14 residues. Germline V CDR1 and CDR2: MGHDK, SYGVNS. V lost 5 bases, J lost 0 bases, and 8 bases lay in between. In DNA form, the CDR3 reads TGTGCCAGCAGTCCACAGTATAGCAATCAGCCCCAGCATTTT. It specifies CASSPQYSNQPQHF.

The J gene is TRBJ2-5, the V gene TRBV15; 7 bases line up with TRBD1. Germline CDR1 LNHNV, CDR2 YYDKDF (reference sequence). CDR3 length: 15 amino acids. Trimming cost V 4 bases and J 1 base; bases outside gene matches: 6. The CDR3 here is CATSTHDRAQETQYF. DNA for the CDR3: TGTGCCACCAGCACCCATGACAGGGCCCAAGAGACCCAGTACTTC.

This clonotype appeared a few times. The genes are TRBV11-3 and TRBJ2-1, with 14 bases lining up with TRBD2. This CDR3 comprises 17 residues. CDR1 SGHNT and CDR2 YENEEA come from the germline V gene. The ends lost 5 bases at V and 7 bases at J; junction bases unmatched: 10. The CDR3 loop is CASSDSTSGRVANEQFF. Here the CDR3 DNA reads TGTGCCAGCAGCGATTCGACTAGCGGGAGGGTAGCGAATGAGCAGTTCTTC. Complete variable domain (other parts from reference TRBV11-3 and TRBJ2-1): EAGVVQSPRYKIIEKKQPVAFWCNPISGHNTLYWYLQNLGQGPELLIRYENEEAVDDSQLPKDRFSAERLKGVDSTLKIQPAELGDSAVYLCASSDSTSGRVANEQFFGPGTRLTVL.

The J gene is TRBJ2-3, the V gene TRBV7-2; no reliable D call. Germline loops: CDR1 SGHTA, CDR2 FQGNSA. V lost 4 bases and J lost 4, with 6 bases in between. The CDR3 contains 12 residues. CDR3 nucleotides: TGTGCCAGCAGCTCCGATGCAGATACGCAGTATTTT. It yields the protein CASSSDADTQYF.

The V call is TRBV5-5, the J call TRBJ1-2, with D unresolved. The V end lost 0 bases, the J end lost 1 base, and 10 bases lay between the germline ends. Germline CDR1 SGHKS, CDR2 YYEKEE (reference sequence). The CDR3 length is 15 residues. The CDR3 is CASSLGPGVNYGYTF. CDR3 nucleotide sequence: TGTGCCAGCAGCTTGGGGCCCGGGGTTAACTATGGCTACACCTTC.

The chain employs TRBV7-2 and TRBJ1-2; D is unclear. The germline V gene has CDR1 SGHTA and CDR2 FQGNSA. Between the trimmed V and J ends, which lost 5 bases and 2 bases, there was a span of 18 bases. This CDR3 comprises 16 residues. The CDR3 spells CASSTTTGIKNYGYTF. CDR3 in DNA: TGTGCCAGCAGCACTACAACCGGGATAAAAAACTATGGCTACACCTTC.

The chain links TRBV9 to TRBJ1-2, with TRBD1 identical over 8 bases. Trimming removed 0 bases from V and 4 bases from J; junction bases left unmatched: 11. The CDR3 covers 17 residues. Germline CDR1 SGDLS, CDR2 YYNGEE. The chain's CDR3 is CASSVGEGRQGRYGYTF. CDR3 nucleotide sequence: TGTGCCAGCAGCGTAGGGGAGGGGAGACAGGGGCGCTATGGCTACACCTTC.

This chain joins TRBV7-9 and TRBJ1-1; D not certain. Between the trimmed V and J ends, which lost 6 bases and 11 bases, there was a span of 16 bases. CDR1 and CDR2 (germline): SEHNR, FQNEAQ (reference sequence). This CDR3 has 12 residues. CDR3 sequence (DNA): TGTGCCAGCAGTCCGGACGGTCGGGTCGCTTTCTTT. This encodes CASSPDGRVAFF.

This clonotype was recorded a few times. The chain links TRBV20-1 to TRBJ2-5; TRBD1 might be the D (5 bases). Germline CDR1 DFQATT, CDR2 SNEGSKA (reference sequence). The length of the CDR3 is 12 residues. Trimming stripped 4 bases from V and 5 bases from J, with 11 bases between. Here the CDR3 DNA reads TGCAGTGCTACAGGGATTTTGGAGACCCAGTACTTC. It translates to CSATGILETQYF.

V gene TRBV20-1 combines with J gene TRBJ2-1, with 8 positions matching TRBD2. The CDR3 spans 13 residues. The J segment lost 6 bases and the V segment lost 3 bases, leaving 4 bases of the junction unmatched. Germline assignment: CDR1 DFQATT and CDR2 SNEGSKA (reference sequence). In nucleotides, the CDR3 is TGCAGTGCTAGGCCCAGCGGGGGCAATGAGCAGTTCTTC. Translation: CSARPSGGNEQFF.

Worth noting for this clonotype: Compared with germline, one end of the junction differs, possibly owing to a read error. This chain links TRBV4-2 with TRBJ1-4; possibly TRBD1 for D (5 bases). The CDR3 sequence is 16 residues long. CDR1 is LGHNA and CDR2 is YNFKEQ in the germline V gene. The CDR3 loop reads CASSQGSGTENGKLFF. In DNA, the CDR3 is TGTGCCAGCAGCCAGGGGTCCGGGACTGAGAATGGAAAACTGTTTTTT.

The chain recombines TRBV6-4 with TRBJ2-7, with TRBD2 matching over 11 bases. The CDR3 is 15 amino acids. Per germline, CDR1 MRHNA and CDR2 SNTAGT. V was clipped by 9 bases and J by 7 bases; unmatched bases: 14. For the CDR3, the DNA is TGTGCCAGTTCCGCCGGGACTAGCGGCTACAATGAGCAGTACTTC. Its protein product is CASSAGTSGYNEQYF.

This clonotype was observed a handful of times. The chain carries TRBV10-3 and TRBJ1-1, with a possible D match to TRBD1 (5 bases). Trimming pared 8 bases from V and 6 bases from J, leaving 16 bases between. Germline V CDR1 and CDR2: ENHRY, SYGVKD. The length of the CDR3 is 13 residues. CDR3 nucleotide sequence: TGTGCCATCGCCTCGGTGGGGCGGTCTGAAGCTTTCTTT. This gives the protein CAIASVGRSEAFF.